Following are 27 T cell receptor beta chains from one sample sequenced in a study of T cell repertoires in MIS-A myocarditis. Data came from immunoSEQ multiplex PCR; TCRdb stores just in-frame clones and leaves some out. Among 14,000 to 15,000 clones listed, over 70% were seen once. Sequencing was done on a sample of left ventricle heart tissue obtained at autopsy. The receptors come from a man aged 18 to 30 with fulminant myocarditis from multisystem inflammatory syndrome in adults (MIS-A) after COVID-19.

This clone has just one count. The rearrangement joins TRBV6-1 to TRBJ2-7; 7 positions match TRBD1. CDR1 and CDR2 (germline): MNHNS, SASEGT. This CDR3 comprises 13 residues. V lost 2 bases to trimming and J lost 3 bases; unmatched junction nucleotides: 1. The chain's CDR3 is CASSERDSYEQYF. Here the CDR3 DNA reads TGTGCCAGCAGTGAACGGGACAGCTACGAGCAGTACTTC.

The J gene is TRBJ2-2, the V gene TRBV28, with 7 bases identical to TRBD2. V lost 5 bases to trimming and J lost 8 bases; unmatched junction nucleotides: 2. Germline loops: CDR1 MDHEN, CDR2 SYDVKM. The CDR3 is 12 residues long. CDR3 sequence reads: CASSRLAGELFF. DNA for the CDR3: TGTGCCAGCAGTAGACTAGCTGGGGAGCTGTTTTTT.

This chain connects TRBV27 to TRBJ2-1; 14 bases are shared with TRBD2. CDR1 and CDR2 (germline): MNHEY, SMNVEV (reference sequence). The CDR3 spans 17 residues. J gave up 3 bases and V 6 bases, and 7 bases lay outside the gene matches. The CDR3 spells CASRSMTSGRVYNEQFF. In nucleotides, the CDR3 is TGTGCCAGCAGATCCATGACTAGCGGGAGGGTCTACAATGAGCAGTTCTTC.

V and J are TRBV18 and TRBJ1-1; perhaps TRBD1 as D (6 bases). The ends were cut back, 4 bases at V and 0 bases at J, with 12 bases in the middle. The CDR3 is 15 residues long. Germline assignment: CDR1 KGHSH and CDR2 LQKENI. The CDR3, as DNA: TGTGCCAGCTCACAGTCGACAGGCATGAACACTGAAGCTTTCTTT. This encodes CASSQSTGMNTEAFF. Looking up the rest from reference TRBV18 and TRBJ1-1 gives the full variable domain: NAGVMQNPRHLVRRRGQEARLRCSPMKGHSHVYWYRQLPEEGLKFMVYLQKENIIDESGMPKERFSAEFPKEGPSILRIQQVVRGDSAAYFCASSQSTGMNTEAFFGQGTRLTVV.

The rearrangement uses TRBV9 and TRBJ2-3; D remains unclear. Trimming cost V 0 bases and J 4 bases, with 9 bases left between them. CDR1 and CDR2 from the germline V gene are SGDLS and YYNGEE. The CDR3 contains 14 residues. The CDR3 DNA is TGTGCCAGCAGCGTAGGGGTTTTGGCAGATACGCAGTATTTT. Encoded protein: CASSVGVLADTQYF.

The CDR3 here is CASGQEIREKLFF. CDR3 DNA sequence: TGTGCCAGCGGCCAAGAGATCCGGGAAAAACTGTTTTTT. The chain links TRBV2 to TRBJ1-4; no definite D call. V lost 8 bases to trimming and J lost 8 bases, with 15 bases between them. From germline, CDR1 is SNHLY and CDR2 FYNNEI. The CDR3 is 13 residues long.

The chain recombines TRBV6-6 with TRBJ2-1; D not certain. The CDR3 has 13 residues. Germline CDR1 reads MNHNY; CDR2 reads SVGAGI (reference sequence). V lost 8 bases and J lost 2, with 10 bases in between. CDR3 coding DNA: TGTGCCAGCCTTAAAGGCCCCTACAATGAGCAGTTCTTC. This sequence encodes CASLKGPYNEQFF.

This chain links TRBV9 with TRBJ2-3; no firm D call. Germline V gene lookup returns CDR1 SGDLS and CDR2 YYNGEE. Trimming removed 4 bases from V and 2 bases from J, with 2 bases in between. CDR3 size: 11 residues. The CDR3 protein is CASSTTDTQYF. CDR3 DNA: TGTGCCAGCAGCACCACAGATACGCAGTATTTT.

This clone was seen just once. This chain's CDR3 is CASSDGQRSYNEQFF. In DNA, the CDR3 is TGTGCCAGCAGTGATGGACAACGCTCCTACAATGAGCAGTTCTTC. This chain joins TRBV25-1 and TRBJ2-1; the D gene is possibly TRBD1 (5 bases). Per germline, CDR1 MGHDK and CDR2 SYGVNS. V was cut by 3 bases and J by 0 bases, with 9 bases left in between. This CDR3 spans 15 amino acids.

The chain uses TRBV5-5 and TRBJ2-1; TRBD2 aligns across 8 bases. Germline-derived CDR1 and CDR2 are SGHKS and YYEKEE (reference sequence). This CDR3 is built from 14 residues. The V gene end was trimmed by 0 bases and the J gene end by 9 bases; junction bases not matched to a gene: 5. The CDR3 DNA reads TGTGCCAGCAGCTTGGCCGAGCGGGGGACTGAGCAGTTCTTC. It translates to CASSLAERGTEQFF.

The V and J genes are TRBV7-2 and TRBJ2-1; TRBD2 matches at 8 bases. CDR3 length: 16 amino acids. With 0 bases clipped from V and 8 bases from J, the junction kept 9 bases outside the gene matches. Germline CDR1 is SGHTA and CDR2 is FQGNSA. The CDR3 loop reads CASSLALTGGQDEQFF. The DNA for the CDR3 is TGTGCCAGCAGCTTAGCGCTAACGGGGGGGCAAGATGAGCAGTTCTTC.

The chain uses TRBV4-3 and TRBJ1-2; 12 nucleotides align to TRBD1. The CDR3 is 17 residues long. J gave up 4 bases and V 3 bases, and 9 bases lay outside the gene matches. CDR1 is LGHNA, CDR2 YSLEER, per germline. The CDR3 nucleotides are TGCGCCAGCAGCCACATGGGACAGGGGGCTGGCGGCTATGGCTACACCTTC. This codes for CASSHMGQGAGGYGYTF.

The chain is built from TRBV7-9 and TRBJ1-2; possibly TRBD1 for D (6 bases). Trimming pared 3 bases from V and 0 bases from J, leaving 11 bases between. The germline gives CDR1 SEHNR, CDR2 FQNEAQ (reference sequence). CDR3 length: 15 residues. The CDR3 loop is CASSFRDTPNYGYTF. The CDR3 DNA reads TGTGCCAGCAGCTTCCGGGACACTCCTAACTATGGCTACACCTTC.

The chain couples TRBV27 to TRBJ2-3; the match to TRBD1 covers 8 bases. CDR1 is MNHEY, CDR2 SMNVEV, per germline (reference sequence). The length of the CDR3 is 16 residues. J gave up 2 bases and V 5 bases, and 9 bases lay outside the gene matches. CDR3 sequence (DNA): TGTGCCAGCAGTCCTCGACAGGGGCCGTACACAGATACGCAGTATTTT. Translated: CASSPRQGPYTDTQYF.

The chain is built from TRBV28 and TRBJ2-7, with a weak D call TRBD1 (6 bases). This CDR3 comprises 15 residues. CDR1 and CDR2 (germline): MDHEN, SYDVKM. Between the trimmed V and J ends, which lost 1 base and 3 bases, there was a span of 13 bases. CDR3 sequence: CASSLFGTGHYEQYF. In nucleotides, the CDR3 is TGTGCCAGCAGTTTATTTGGGACGGGACACTACGAGCAGTACTTC.

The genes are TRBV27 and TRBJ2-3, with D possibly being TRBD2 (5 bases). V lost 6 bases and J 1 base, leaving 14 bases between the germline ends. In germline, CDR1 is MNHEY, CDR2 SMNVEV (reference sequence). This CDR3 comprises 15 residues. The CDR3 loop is CASSPGLFGTDTQYF. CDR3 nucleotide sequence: TGTGCCAGCAGCCCGGGGTTGTTCGGCACAGATACGCAGTATTTT.

The CDR3 here is CASSQLAGGRYEQYF. CDR3 nucleotides: TGCGCCAGCAGTCAGCTAGCGGGAGGAAGGTACGAGCAGTACTTC. This rearrangement joins TRBV5-1 to TRBJ2-7, with 11 nucleotides matching TRBD2. CDR1 and CDR2 from the germline V gene are SGHRS and YFSETQ. The CDR3 spans 15 residues. J was trimmed by 4 bases and V by 5 bases; bases with no gene match: 8.

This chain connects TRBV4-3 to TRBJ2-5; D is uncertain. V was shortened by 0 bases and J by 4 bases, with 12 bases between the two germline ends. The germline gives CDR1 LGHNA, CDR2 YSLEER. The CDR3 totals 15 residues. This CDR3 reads CASSQDRVGLETQYF. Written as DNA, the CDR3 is TGCGCCAGCAGCCAAGATAGGGTAGGGTTAGAGACCCAGTACTTC.

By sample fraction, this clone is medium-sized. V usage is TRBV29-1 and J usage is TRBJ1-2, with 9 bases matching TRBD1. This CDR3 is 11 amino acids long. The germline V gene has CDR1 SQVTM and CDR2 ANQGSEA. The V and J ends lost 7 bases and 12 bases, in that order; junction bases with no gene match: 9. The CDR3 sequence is CSASGTGWNTF. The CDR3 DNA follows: TGCAGCGCCTCCGGGACAGGGTGGAACACCTTC.

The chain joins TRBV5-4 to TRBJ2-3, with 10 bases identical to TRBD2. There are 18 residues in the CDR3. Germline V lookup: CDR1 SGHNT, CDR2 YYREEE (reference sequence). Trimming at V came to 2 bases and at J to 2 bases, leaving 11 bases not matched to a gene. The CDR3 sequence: CASSFAHSGRSYTDTQYF. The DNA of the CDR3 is TGTGCCAGCAGCTTTGCCCATAGCGGGAGGTCTTACACAGATACGCAGTATTTT.

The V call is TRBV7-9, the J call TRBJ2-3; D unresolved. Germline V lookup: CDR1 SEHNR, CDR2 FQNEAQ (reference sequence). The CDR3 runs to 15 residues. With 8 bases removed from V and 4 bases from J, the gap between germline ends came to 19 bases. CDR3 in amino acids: CASVPRKGRPDTQYF. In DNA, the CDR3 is TGTGCCAGCGTTCCTCGGAAGGGCCGCCCAGATACGCAGTATTTT.

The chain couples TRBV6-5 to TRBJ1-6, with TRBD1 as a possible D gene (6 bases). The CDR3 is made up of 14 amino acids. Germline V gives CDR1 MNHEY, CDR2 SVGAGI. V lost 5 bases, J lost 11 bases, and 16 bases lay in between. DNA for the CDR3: TGTGCCAGCAGTCAAACAGGGTCTGGGCCACCCCTCCACTTT. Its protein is CASSQTGSGPPLHF.

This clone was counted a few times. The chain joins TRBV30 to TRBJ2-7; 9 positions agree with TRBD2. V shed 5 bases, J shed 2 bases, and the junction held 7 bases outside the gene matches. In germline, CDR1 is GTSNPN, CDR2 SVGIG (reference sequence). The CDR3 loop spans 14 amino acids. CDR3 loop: CAWEPGLATYEQYF. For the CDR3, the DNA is TGTGCCTGGGAACCGGGACTAGCAACCTACGAGCAGTACTTC.

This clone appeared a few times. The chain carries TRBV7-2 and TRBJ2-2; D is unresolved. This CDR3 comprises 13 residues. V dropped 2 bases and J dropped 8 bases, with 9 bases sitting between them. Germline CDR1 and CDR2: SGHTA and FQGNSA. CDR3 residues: CASSLILAGELFF. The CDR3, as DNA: TGTGCCAGCAGCTTAATATTGGCGGGGGAGCTGTTTTTT.

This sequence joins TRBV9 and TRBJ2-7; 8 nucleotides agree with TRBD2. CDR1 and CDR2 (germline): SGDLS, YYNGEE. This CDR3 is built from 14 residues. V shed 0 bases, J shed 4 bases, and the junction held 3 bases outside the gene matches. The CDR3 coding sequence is TGTGCCAGCAGCGTAGCGGCTAGCGGGTACGAGCAGTACTTC. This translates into CASSVAASGYEQYF. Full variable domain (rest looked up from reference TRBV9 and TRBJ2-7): DSGVTQTPKHLITATGQRVTLRCSPRSGDLSVYWYQQSLDQGLQFLIQYYNGEERAKGNILERFSAQQFPDLHSELNLSSLELGDSALYFCASSVAASGYEQYFGPGTRLTVT.

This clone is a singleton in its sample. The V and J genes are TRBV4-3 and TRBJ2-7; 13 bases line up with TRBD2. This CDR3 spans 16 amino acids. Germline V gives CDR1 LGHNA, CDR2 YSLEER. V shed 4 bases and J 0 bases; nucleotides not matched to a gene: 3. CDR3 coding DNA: TGCGCCAGCAGCCCTGGGACTAGCGGGGCCTCCTACGAGCAGTACTTC. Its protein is CASSPGTSGASYEQYF.

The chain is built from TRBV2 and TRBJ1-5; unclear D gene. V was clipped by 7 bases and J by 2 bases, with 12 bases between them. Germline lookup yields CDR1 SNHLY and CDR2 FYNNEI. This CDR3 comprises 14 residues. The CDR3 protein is CASKSIAGNQPQHF. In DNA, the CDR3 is TGTGCCAGCAAATCGATCGCGGGCAATCAGCCCCAGCATTTT.